This T cell receptor (beta chain) emerged from a study of T cell responses to AZD1222 COVID-19 vaccine. Background on the study: Pooled together were second doses at about 4 or about 12 weeks.

Measured with immunoSEQ multiplex PCR; TCRdb has only the in-frame clones, and not every one. The sample holds around 110,000 clones, 87% seen once. The CDR3 loop spans 14 amino acids. CDR1 and CDR2 (germline): MNHEY, SVGEGT. Trimming took off 0 bases at V and 2 bases at J, with 8 bases between the two ends. This clone was seen a few times. The target antigen is unknown. Whole-study findings and limits: Researchers report vaccine-associated CD4 TCRs spanning spike, with dominance at 160-218 and 743-854. White British donors predominated, females outnumbered males, and clonal diversity was possibly underestimated. Only six people who got AZD1222 tested seropositive at baseline.

Material: peripheral blood, obtained on day 0 of AZD1222 vaccination. The chain uses TRBV6-2 or TRBV6-3 and TRBJ2-7; D not certain. The TCR originated in an adult in good health. CDR3 DNA: TGTGCCAGCAGTTACTCTTCGGCGCCCTACGAGCAGTACTTC. This translates into CASSYSSAPYEQYF.